These 11 T cell receptor beta chains share one sample of origin, sequenced in a study of neurological immune-mediated disorders. Each CDR3 protein gets one entry after TCRdb re-called the 5' RACE reads with MiXCR. The table records tens of thousands of distinct CDR3 sequences, over 12% of them present only once. Material for sequencing was PBMCs. The receptors stem from a woman between 45 and 65 years old with HTLV-1-associated myelopathy (HAM/TSP).

V is TRBV12-3 or TRBV12-4 and J is TRBJ2-2, with a possible D match to TRBD2 (5 bases). The V end lost 3 bases, the J end lost 1 base, and 21 bases lay between the germline ends. CDR3 length: 19 residues. As DNA, the CDR3 is TGTGCCAGCAGTTTTGACGGTCCGTTAGGACTCCTGAACACCGGGGAGCTGTTTTTT. Its translation is CASSFDGPLGLLNTGELFF.

The sample holds many counts of this clonotype. The rearrangement uses TRBV11-2 and TRBJ2-2, with 11 bases aligning to TRBD2. With V trimmed by 4 bases and J by 2 bases, 3 bases remained unmatched. The CDR3 runs 16 residues. The V gene's germline CDR1 is SGHAT and CDR2 FQNNGV. The CDR3 nucleotides are TGTGCCAGCAGCTCGGGACTAGCGGCAAACACCGGGGAGCTGTTTTTT. It codes for CASSSGLAANTGELFF.

This clonotype was detected many times. Written as DNA, the CDR3 is TGCGCCAGCAGCTTGGACGGGGGAGGCACTAATGAAAAACTGTTTTTT. This codes for CASSLDGGGTNEKLFF. This chain uses TRBV5-1 with TRBJ1-4; perhaps TRBD1 as D (5 bases). The CDR3 length is 16 residues. From germline, CDR1 is SGHRS and CDR2 YFSETQ. The germline V and J ends were trimmed by 0 bases and 2 bases, with 11 bases remaining between them.

This clonotype appeared many times. This chain uses TRBV10-3 with TRBJ2-5; TRBD1 matches 10 bases. Germline assignment: CDR1 ENHRY and CDR2 SYGVKD. The CDR3 sequence is 14 residues long. Germline trimming cut 7 bases from V and 3 bases from J; bases unmatched to any gene: 5. CDR3 sequence reads: CAIMSGTGEETQYF. The CDR3 DNA reads TGTGCCATCATGTCTGGGACAGGGGAAGAGACCCAGTACTTC.

In this sample, this clonotype turned up many times. The J gene is TRBJ2-1, the V gene TRBV20-1; 8 bases fit TRBD2. The germline CDR1 and CDR2 sequences are DFQATT and SNEGSKA (reference sequence). The CDR3 contains 15 residues. With V trimmed by 4 bases and J by 8 bases, 13 bases remained unmatched. The CDR3: CSAIPTKRGWYEQFF. In DNA, the CDR3 is TGCAGTGCTATTCCCACAAAGCGGGGGTGGTATGAGCAGTTCTTC.

This clonotype was seen at least ten times. The CDR3 DNA sequence: TGTGCCAGCAGCTTGAGTGCGGCCGGGGAGCTGTTTTTT. Translated, it gives CASSLSAAGELFF. The genes are TRBV5-4 and TRBJ2-2; D ambiguous. This CDR3 comprises 13 residues. CDR1 SGHNT and CDR2 YYREEE come from the germline V gene (reference sequence). Trimming removed 1 base at V and 6 bases at J, with 7 bases between.

This clonotype was recorded many times. The junction does not match germline at one end; this may be a read error. The chain employs TRBV12-3 or TRBV12-4 and TRBJ1-4; weak D call: TRBD1 (5 bases). The CDR3 has 14 residues. CDR3 DNA sequence: TGTGCCAGCAGTTTAGGACAGTCTAACGAAAAACTGTTTTTT. This encodes CASSLGQSNEKLFF.

This clonotype was seen ten or more times. This chain links TRBV5-1 with TRBJ2-2, with TRBD2 as a possible D gene (5 bases). Germline V gene lookup returns CDR1 SGHRS and CDR2 YFSETQ. This CDR3 is 16 amino acids long. The V gene lost 0 bases and the J gene lost 0 bases, with 9 bases spanning the gap. CDR3 sequence (DNA): TGCGCCAGCAGCTTGGGGGTACTAGCGAACACCGGGGAGCTGTTTTTT. Amino acid sequence: CASSLGVLANTGELFF.

This clonotype was seen repeatedly, ten times or more. The genes are TRBV15 and TRBJ1-2; D unresolved. The CDR3 covers 17 residues. Germline loops: CDR1 LNHNV, CDR2 YYDKDF (reference sequence). V was pared by 0 bases and J by 4 bases, with 18 bases between. The CDR3 DNA sequence: TGTGCCACCAGCAGAGATAGTGGGCCCCTGGGAGGCTATGGCTACACCTTC. The encoded protein is CATSRDSGPLGGYGYTF. Complete variable domain (other parts from reference TRBV15 and TRBJ1-2): DAMVIQNPRYQVTQFGKPVTLSCSQTLNHNVMYWYQQKSSQAPKLLFHYYDKDFNNEADTPDNFQSRRPNTSFCFLDIRSPGLGDTAMYLCATSRDSGPLGGYGYTFGSGTRLTVV.

The V and J genes are TRBV7-2 and TRBJ2-3, with 10 bases lining up with TRBD2. V dropped 0 bases and J dropped 6; count of bases not matched to a gene: 3. The CDR3 contains 15 residues. In germline, CDR1 is SGHTA, CDR2 FQGNSA. This CDR3 reads CASSLAAGGWDTQYF. CDR3 nucleotide sequence: TGTGCCAGCAGCTTAGCAGCGGGGGGGTGGGATACGCAGTATTTT.

This clonotype was counted ten times or more. The chain links TRBV7-9 to TRBJ1-5; 7 positions match TRBD1. This CDR3 has 18 residues. The junction had 15 bases not matched to a gene; V was cut back by 3 bases and J by 4 bases. CDR1 SEHNR and CDR2 FQNEAQ come from the germline V gene (reference sequence). The CDR3 DNA sequence: TGTGCCAGCAGCTTGGGGCATACCGGGACAGTTGCAAATCAGCCCCAGCATTTT. It translates to CASSLGHTGTVANQPQHF.